Shown below are 14 T cell receptor beta chains from a single sample sequenced in a study of shared clonotypes between healthy human individuals. The method was immunoSEQ multiplex PCR; TCRdb's version includes in-frame clones alone and lacks a portion of them. The sample has some 1.5 million clones; roughly 97% are singletons. Source material: naive CD4+ T cells sorted from blood. Subset: CD45RA+ positively selected. The receptors originated from a man younger than 40 in good health.

V usage is TRBV4-2 and J usage is TRBJ2-3, with a tentative D call TRBD1 (5 bases). CDR1 is LGHNA, CDR2 YNFKEQ, per germline. The CDR3 spans 12 residues. The V and J ends lost 2 bases and 6 bases respectively, with 6 bases between them. CDR3: CASSQSGDTQYF. In nucleotides, the CDR3 is TGTGCCAGCAGCCAATCAGGGGATACGCAGTATTTT.

The J gene is TRBJ1-1, the V gene TRBV29-1; D not resolved. Trimming shortened V by 2 bases and J by 4 bases, and 14 bases separated the two germline ends. This CDR3 has 14 residues. The germline gives CDR1 SQVTM, CDR2 ANQGSEA. This chain's CDR3 is CSVERALGPTEAFF. CDR3 DNA: TGCAGCGTTGAAAGGGCACTAGGGCCCACTGAAGCTTTCTTT.

This rearrangement joins TRBV4-1 to TRBJ2-1; D not certain. Trimming removed 1 base at V and 6 bases at J, with 7 bases between. The CDR3 has 13 residues. Germline V gene sequence: CDR1 MGHRA, CDR2 YSYEKL. The CDR3 nucleotides read TGCGCCAGCAGCCAAGTTCCGGTCAATGAGCAGTTCTTC. It encodes CASSQVPVNEQFF.

The sample holds one count of this clone. The same CDR3 arises from other DNA sequences in this sample as well. The genes are TRBV18 and TRBJ1-4; D is unresolved. This CDR3 spans 13 amino acids. CDR1 KGHSH and CDR2 LQKENI come from the germline V gene. V dropped 3 bases and J dropped 8 bases, with 10 bases sitting between them. Here the CDR3 reads CASSPGHREKLFF. CDR3 DNA: TGTGCCAGCTCACCGGGCCACCGGGAAAAACTGTTTTTT.

The CDR3 sequence: CASSPGTGFTEAFF. DNA for the CDR3: TGTGCCAGCAGCCCCGGGACAGGGTTCACTGAAGCTTTCTTT. V is TRBV11-3 and J is TRBJ1-1, with 9 positions matching TRBD1. After removal of 5 bases from V and 4 bases from J, the junction contained 5 bases not matched to a gene. This CDR3 has 14 residues. Germline lookup yields CDR1 SGHNT and CDR2 YENEEA.

This rearrangement joins TRBV19 to TRBJ2-1; 10 nucleotides match TRBD2. After removal of 7 bases from V and 6 bases from J, the junction contained 9 bases not matched to a gene. The CDR3 sequence is 15 residues long. Per germline, CDR1 LNHDA and CDR2 SQIVND (reference sequence). Here the CDR3 reads CASTPSGRIFNEQFF. The CDR3 DNA follows: TGTGCCAGTACCCCTAGCGGGAGAATATTCAATGAGCAGTTCTTC. The full variable domain, with the rest looked up from reference TRBV19 and TRBJ2-1, is DGGITQSPKYLFRKEGQNVTLSCEQNLNHDAMYWYRQDPGQGLRLIYYSQIVNDFQKGDIAEGYSVSREKKESFPLTVTSAQKNPTAFYLCASTPSGRIFNEQFFGPGTRLTVL.

The V gene is TRBV19, the J gene TRBJ1-4; TRBD1 is a possible D gene (5 bases). V was cut by 1 base and J by 2 bases, with 14 bases left in between. Germline V gene sequence: CDR1 LNHDA, CDR2 SQIVND (reference sequence). The CDR3 extends over 17 amino acids. CDR3 in DNA: TGTGCCAGTAGTATAGCTTGGGGCGCGTGGACTAATGAAAAACTGTTTTTT. It codes for CASSIAWGAWTNEKLFF.

The chain is built from TRBV9 and TRBJ2-2; D is possibly TRBD2 (6 bases). Germline V gene lookup returns CDR1 SGDLS and CDR2 YYNGEE. Trimming left V 5 bases short and J 7 bases short, with 21 bases between. CDR3 length: 16 residues. CDR3 coding DNA: TGTGCCAGCAGTGGCGGAAGCGGGTCCGCTGGCGGGGAGCTGTTTTTT. This translates into CASSGGSGSAGGELFF.

The chain links TRBV19 to TRBJ2-7, with 11 nucleotides matching TRBD1. V shed 6 bases and J 6 bases; nucleotides not matched to a gene: 7. The CDR3 length is 14 residues. The germline V gene encodes CDR1 LNHDA and CDR2 SQIVND (reference sequence). The CDR3 bases are TGTGCCAGTAGGGACAGGGGGCATTCAGCCGAGCAGTACTTC. The encoded protein is CASRDRGHSAEQYF.

The chain uses TRBV18 and TRBJ2-7; 7 bases match TRBD2. CDR1 is KGHSH and CDR2 is LQKENI in the germline V gene. The CDR3 covers 13 residues. V shed 5 bases, J shed 6 bases, and the junction held 7 bases outside the gene matches. The CDR3: CASSFQGGREQYF. For the CDR3, the DNA is TGTGCCAGCTCATTTCAGGGAGGGCGCGAGCAGTACTTC.

The V call is TRBV18, the J call TRBJ2-2, with 9 bases fitting TRBD1. The germline gives CDR1 KGHSH, CDR2 LQKENI. V was clipped by 5 bases and J by 3 bases; unmatched bases: 1. CDR3 size: 14 residues. CDR3 bases: TGTGCCAGCTCAAGGGACAGGGACACCGGGGAGCTGTTTTTT. It is translated as CASSRDRDTGELFF.

The rearrangement links TRBV28 to TRBJ2-7; 11 positions match TRBD2. This CDR3 is built from 14 residues. Germline V gene lookup returns CDR1 MDHEN and CDR2 SYDVKM. The junction had 6 bases not matched to a gene; V was cut back by 5 bases and J by 6 bases. CDR3 nucleotides: TGTGCCAGCAGTGCTAGCGGGAGGACGGCCGAGCAGTACTTC. Encoded protein: CASSASGRTAEQYF.

The chain links TRBV9 to TRBJ2-1; 12 nucleotides agree with TRBD1. V trimming: 6 bases; J trimming: 1 base; junction bases outside the gene matches: 8. Germline CDR1 SGDLS, CDR2 YYNGEE. The CDR3 is 17 amino acids. The CDR3 reads CASTGQGAPSSYNEQFF. Here the CDR3 DNA reads TGTGCCAGCACGGGACAGGGGGCTCCTTCTTCCTACAATGAGCAGTTCTTC.

This clone was seen a single time. The J gene is TRBJ2-3, the V gene TRBV6-5, with D perhaps TRBD1 or TRBD2 (5 bases each). CDR1 is MNHEY and CDR2 is SVGAGI in the germline V gene. This CDR3 is built from 14 residues. V lost 6 bases to trimming and J lost 3 bases, with 13 bases between them. The DNA for the CDR3 is TGTGCCAGCAGACCCCTTGGGGGAACAGATACGCAGTATTTT. It encodes CASRPLGGTDTQYF.